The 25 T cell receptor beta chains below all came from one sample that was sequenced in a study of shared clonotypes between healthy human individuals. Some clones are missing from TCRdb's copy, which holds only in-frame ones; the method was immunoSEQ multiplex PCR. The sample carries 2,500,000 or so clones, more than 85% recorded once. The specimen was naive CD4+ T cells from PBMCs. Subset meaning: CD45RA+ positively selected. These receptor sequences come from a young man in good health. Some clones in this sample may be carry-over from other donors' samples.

CDR3 amino acids: CASSLAPGQGIPFF. Written as DNA, the CDR3 is TGCGCCAGCAGCTTGGCCCCGGGACAGGGAATCCCGTTCTTC. This chain links TRBV5-1 with TRBJ2-1; 9 bases match TRBD1. Germline CDR1 SGHRS, CDR2 YFSETQ. The CDR3 is 14 amino acids. After removal of 0 bases from V and 15 bases from J, the junction contained 10 bases not matched to a gene. Together with reference TRBV5-1 and TRBJ2-1, the CDR3 gives the full variable domain: KAGVTQTPRYLIKTRGQQVTLSCSPISGHRSVSWYQQTPGQGLQFLFEYFSETQRNKGNFPGRFSGRQFSNSRSEMNVSTLELGDSALYLCASSLAPGQGIPFFGPGTRLTVL.

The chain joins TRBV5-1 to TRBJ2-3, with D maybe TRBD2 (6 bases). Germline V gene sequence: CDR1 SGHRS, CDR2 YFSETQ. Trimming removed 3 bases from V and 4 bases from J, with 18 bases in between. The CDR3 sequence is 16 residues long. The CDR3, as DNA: TGCGCCAGCAGCTCAAACGTCGGGAGTTTGTCAGATACGCAGTATTTT. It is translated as CASSSNVGSLSDTQYF.

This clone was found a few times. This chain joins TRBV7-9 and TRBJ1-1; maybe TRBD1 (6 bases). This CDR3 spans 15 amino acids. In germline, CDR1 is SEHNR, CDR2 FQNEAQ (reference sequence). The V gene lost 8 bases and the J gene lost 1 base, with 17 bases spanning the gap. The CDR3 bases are TGTGCCAGCCAAGAGGATGGACAGAGGAACACTGAAGCTTTCTTT. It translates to CASQEDGQRNTEAFF.

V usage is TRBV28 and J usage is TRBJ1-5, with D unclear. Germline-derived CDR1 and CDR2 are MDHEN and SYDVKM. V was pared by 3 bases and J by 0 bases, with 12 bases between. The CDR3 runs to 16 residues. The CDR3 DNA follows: TGTGCCAGCAGTTTTGCGGTTTCCTATAGCAATCAGCCCCAGCATTTT. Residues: CASSFAVSYSNQPQHF.

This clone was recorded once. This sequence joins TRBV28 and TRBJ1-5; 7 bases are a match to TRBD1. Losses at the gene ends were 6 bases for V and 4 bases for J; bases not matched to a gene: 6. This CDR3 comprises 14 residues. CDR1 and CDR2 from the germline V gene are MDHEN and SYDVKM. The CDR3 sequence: CASRRAGGNQPQHF. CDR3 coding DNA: TGTGCCAGCAGACGCGCAGGGGGGAATCAGCCCCAGCATTTT.

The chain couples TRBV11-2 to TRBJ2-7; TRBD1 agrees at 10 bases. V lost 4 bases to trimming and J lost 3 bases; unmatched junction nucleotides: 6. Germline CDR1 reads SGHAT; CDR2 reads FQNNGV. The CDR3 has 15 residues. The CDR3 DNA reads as TGTGCCAGCAGCTCCGGACAGGGGGTCCTCTACGAGCAGTACTTC. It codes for CASSSGQGVLYEQYF.

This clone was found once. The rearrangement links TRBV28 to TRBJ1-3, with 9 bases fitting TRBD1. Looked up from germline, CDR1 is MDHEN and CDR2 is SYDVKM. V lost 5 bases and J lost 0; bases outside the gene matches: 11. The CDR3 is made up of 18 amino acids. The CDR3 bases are TGTGCCAGCAGTCGTCCCGGGACAGGGACGAGCTCTGGAAACACCATATATTTT. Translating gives CASSRPGTGTSSGNTIYF.

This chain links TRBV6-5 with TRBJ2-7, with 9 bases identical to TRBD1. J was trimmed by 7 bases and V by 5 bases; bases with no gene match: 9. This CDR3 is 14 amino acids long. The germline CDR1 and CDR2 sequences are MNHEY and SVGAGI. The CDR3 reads CASSPGQGSFEQYF. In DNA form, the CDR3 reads TGTGCCAGCAGTCCGGGACAGGGCTCGTTTGAGCAGTACTTC.

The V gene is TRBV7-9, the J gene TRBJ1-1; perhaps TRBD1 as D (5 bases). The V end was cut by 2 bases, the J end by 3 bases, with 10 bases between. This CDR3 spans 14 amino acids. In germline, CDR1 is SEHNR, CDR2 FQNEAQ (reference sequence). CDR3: CASSLQGGDTEAFF. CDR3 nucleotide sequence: TGTGCCAGCAGCTTACAGGGAGGGGACACTGAAGCTTTCTTT.

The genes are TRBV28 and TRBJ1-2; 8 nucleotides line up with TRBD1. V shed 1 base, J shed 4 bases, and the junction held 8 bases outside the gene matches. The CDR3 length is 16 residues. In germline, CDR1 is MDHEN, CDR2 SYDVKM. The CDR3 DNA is TGTGCCAGCAGTTTATATGCCGGGACAGGCTCCTATGGCTACACCTTC. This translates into CASSLYAGTGSYGYTF.

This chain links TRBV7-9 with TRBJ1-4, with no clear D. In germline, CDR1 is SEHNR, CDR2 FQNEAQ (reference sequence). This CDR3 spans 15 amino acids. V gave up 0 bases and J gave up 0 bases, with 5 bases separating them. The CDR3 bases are TGTGCCAGCAGCTTAGCGGCAGCAACTAATGAAAAACTGTTTTTT. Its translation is CASSLAAATNEKLFF.

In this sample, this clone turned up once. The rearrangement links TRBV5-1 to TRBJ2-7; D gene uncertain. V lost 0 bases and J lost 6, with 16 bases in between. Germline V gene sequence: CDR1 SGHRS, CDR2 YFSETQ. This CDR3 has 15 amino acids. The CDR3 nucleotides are TGCGCCAGCAGCTTGGCACAGAGCGAAGCCCGCGAGCAGTACTTC. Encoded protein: CASSLAQSEAREQYF.

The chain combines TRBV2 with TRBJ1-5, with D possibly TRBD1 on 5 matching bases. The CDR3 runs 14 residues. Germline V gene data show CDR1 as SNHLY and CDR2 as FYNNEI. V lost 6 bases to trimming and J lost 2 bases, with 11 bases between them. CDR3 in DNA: TGTGCCAGCAGGGGGGTTGTTGGCAATCAGCCCCAGCATTTT. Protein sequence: CASRGVVGNQPQHF.

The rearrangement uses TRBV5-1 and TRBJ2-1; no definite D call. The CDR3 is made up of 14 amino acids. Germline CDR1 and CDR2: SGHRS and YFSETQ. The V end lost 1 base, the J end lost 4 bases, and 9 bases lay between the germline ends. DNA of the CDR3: TGCGCCAGCAGCTTGCTGGACGGATACAATGAGCAGTTCTTC. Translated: CASSLLDGYNEQFF.

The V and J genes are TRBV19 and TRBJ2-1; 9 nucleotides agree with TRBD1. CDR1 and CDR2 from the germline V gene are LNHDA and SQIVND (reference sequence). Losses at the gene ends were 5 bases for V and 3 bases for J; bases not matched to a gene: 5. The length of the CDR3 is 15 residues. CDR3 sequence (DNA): TGTGCCAGTAGTTCGACGACAGGGGGCTACAATGAGCAGTTCTTC. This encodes CASSSTTGGYNEQFF.

CDR3 protein: CASRPLPIETSSYEQYF. The DNA of the CDR3 is TGTGCCAGCAGGCCCCTCCCCATCGAGACGAGCTCCTACGAGCAGTACTTC. J is TRBJ2-7 and V is TRBV2, with no clear D. V was clipped by 6 bases and J by 0 bases, with 21 bases between them. Germline V lookup: CDR1 SNHLY, CDR2 FYNNEI. The CDR3 spans 17 residues.

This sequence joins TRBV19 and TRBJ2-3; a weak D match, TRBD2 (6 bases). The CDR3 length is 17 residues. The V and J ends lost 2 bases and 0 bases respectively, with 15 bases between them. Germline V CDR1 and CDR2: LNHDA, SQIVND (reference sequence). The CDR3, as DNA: TGTGCCAGTAGTATAAACGCGGCTAGCGCCAGCACAGATACGCAGTATTTT. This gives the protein CASSINAASASTDTQYF.

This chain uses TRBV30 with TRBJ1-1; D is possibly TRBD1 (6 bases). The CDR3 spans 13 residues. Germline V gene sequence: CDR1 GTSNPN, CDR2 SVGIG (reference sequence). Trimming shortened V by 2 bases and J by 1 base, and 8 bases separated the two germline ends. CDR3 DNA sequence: TGTGCCTGGAGTCGGGGACAGAACACTGAAGCTTTCTTT. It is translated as CAWSRGQNTEAFF.

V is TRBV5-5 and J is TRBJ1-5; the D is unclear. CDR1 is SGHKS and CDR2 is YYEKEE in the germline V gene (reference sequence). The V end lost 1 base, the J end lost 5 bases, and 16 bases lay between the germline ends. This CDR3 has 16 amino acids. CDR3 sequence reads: CASSLTSRPDYQPQHF. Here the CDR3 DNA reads TGTGCCAGCAGCTTGACAAGCAGGCCGGACTATCAGCCCCAGCATTTT. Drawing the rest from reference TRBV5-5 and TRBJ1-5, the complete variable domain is DAGVTQSPTHLIKTRGQQVTLRCSPISGHKSVSWYQQVLGQGPQFIFQYYEKEERGRGNFPDRFSARQFPNYSSELNVNALLLGDSALYLCASSLTSRPDYQPQHFGDGTRLSIL.

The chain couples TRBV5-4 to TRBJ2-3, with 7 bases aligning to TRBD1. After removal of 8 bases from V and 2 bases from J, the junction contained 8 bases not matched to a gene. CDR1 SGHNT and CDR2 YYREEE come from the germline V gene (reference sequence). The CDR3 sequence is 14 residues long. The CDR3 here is CASEDRDNTDTQYF. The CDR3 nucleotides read TGTGCCAGTGAAGACAGGGATAACACAGATACGCAGTATTTT. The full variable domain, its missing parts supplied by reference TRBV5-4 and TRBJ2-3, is ETGVTQSPTHLIKTRGQQVTLRCSSQSGHNTVSWYQQALGQGPQFIFQYYREEENGRGNFPPRFSGLQFPNYSSELNVNALELDDSALYLCASEDRDNTDTQYFGPGTRLTVL.

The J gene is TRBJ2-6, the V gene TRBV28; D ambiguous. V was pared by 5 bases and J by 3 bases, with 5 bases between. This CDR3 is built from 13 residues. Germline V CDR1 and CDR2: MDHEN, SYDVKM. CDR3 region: CASSTSGANVLTF. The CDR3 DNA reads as TGTGCCAGCAGTACGAGTGGGGCCAACGTCCTGACTTTC.

In DNA form, the CDR3 reads TGTGCCAGCAGTCCCCACACGGGACAGGGAAATACGCAGTATTTT. Translating it yields CASSPHTGQGNTQYF. This sequence joins TRBV28 and TRBJ2-3; 9 nucleotides agree with TRBD1. The germline CDR1 and CDR2 sequences are MDHEN and SYDVKM. V shed 5 bases, J shed 7 bases, and the junction held 10 bases outside the gene matches. The CDR3 is 15 residues long.

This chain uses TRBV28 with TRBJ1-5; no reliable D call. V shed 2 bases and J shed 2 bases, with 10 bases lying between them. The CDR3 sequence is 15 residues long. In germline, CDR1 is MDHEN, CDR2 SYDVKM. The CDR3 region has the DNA TGTGCCAGCAGTTTAGGCAGGTGGGGCAATCAGCCCCAGCATTTT. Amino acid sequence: CASSLGRWGNQPQHF. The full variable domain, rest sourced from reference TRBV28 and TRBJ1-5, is DVKVTQSSRYLVKRTGEKVFLECVQDMDHENMFWYRQDPGLGLRLIYFSYDVKMKEKGDIPEGYSVSREKKERFSLILESASTNQTSMYLCASSLGRWGNQPQHFGDGTRLSIL.

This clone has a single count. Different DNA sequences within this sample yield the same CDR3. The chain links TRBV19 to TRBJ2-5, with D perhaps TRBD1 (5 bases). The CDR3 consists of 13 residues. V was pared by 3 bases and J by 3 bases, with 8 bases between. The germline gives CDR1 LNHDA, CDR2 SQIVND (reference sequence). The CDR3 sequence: CASSIGREETQYF. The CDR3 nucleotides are TGTGCCAGTAGTATCGGCAGGGAAGAGACCCAGTACTTC.

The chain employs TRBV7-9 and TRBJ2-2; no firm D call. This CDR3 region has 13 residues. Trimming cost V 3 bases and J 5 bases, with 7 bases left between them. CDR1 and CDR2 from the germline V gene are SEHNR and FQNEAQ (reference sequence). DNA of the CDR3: TGTGCCAGCAGCTTTTGGGGTACCGGGGAGCTGTTTTTT. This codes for CASSFWGTGELFF.